This TCR beta chain was sequenced during a study of cytomegalovirus exposure and HLA in healthy donors. Study-wide points: About 150 TCR beta chains were listed as cytomegalovirus-associated. The study had only CMV serostatus as immune exposure information. A reported reduction in N-insertions relative to the roughly 700-donor mean was seen in an Asian-associated ancestry cluster in a later analysis.

A multiplex PCR was run with 60 Vbeta primers and 13 Jbeta primers. Clones were sequenced by immunoSEQ multiplex PCR, and TCRdb holds only the in-frame ones, with some missing. The sample includes 150,000 or so clones, 70% to 90% of them seen just once. Turning to this clone: Antigen: not known.

The receptor's source is a man aged 45-60 years in good health and CMV-seronegative. Sequenced material: PBMCs.

The CDR3 DNA reads TGTGCCAGCAGTGAAGAGGGACTAGCGGGAGCCGGGGAGCTGTTTTTT. Translation gives CASSEEGLAGAGELFF. The V gene is TRBV2, the J gene TRBJ2-2; 14 bases match TRBD2. The ends lost 1 base at V and 6 bases at J; junction bases unmatched: 1. This CDR3 has 16 residues. CDR1 and CDR2 (germline): SNHLY, FYNNEI.